This TCR beta chain originates from a study of TIL therapy for anti-PD-1-resistant metastatic lung cancer (dated by TCRdb to the early 2020s). Background for the entire study: Among the enrolled patients, the median age was 54 years (range 38-75), and the median tumor PD-L1 proportion score was roughly 6%. The cohort was composed predominantly of lung adenocarcinoma, with several EGFR-mutant and two ALK-rearranged tumors included, and half of patients were identified as current or former smokers. A median non-synonymous tumor mutation burden of more than 1.2 mutations per megabase was determined across the cohort by whole-exome sequencing. T cell receptor beta sequencing of tumor and peripheral blood was used to follow clonotypes across the tumor, the expanded TIL product and serial blood samples.

Taken with the paper, the label for time point translates to: pre-treatment sample, taken before nivolumab and TIL therapy. Baseline tumor samples were excised metastases, mostly pleural nodules or supraclavicular lymph nodes, from the same resection used to grow TIL. Tumors were harvested before any PD-1/PD-L1 blockade; patients then received nivolumab, and those progressing received lymphodepletion, expanded TIL infusion and IL-2. A phase I trial run at two centers enrolled adults with stage 4 NSCLC between late 2017 and 2020. Samples were obtained from a single-arm, open-label phase I trial in which tumor-infiltrating lymphocyte therapy with nivolumab was evaluated in advanced non-small cell lung cancer. Portions of each resected tumor were snap-frozen in liquid nitrogen and stored at -80 °C. Tumor regions of interest were selected on H&E sections by laser-capture macrodissection, were pulverized into 15 mg aliquots, and were extracted with Qiagen Allprep kits.

After removal of 1 base from V and 8 bases from J, the junction retains 2 bases not matched to a gene. The CDR3 sequence holds 14 residues, the cysteine and phenylalanine included. Of the read, only the CDR3 DNA is kept; its 42 bases are in frame from base 1. From the germline V gene, CDR1 is MRHNA and CDR2 is SNTAGT. The immunoSEQ v3 hsTCRB kit was used to amplify TCR beta CDR3 regions from genomic DNA through bias-controlled multiplex PCR. TCR libraries were sequenced on an Illumina NextSeq 500 to 1.5 million to 2 million read pairs for survey level or 5-6 million for deep level. Regarding the original processing steps: Clonality was reported by immunoSEQ Analyzer software, which also assigned V, D and J genes and filtered out non-productive sequences. Repertoires were compared by productive Simpson clonality and by the Morisita overlap index of productive TRB rearrangements between infused TIL and blood. Not all clones reach the TCRdb copy of this immuneACCESS table, which keeps in-frame sequences only. Checked studies attribute under half of the gap to unresolved V genes and leave the rest unexplained. D and trimming come from the DNA, and the V and J calls and clone size come from that table. Across this sample there are about 26,000 clones, with about 60% seen only once. The top ten clonotypes cover roughly 15% of the sample.

General study outcomes and caveats: TIL culture showed high clonal turnover, with many enriched product clones undetected in the baseline tumor, suggesting clonal contraction rather than faithful expansion. Compared with baseline intratumoral T cells, expanded TIL cultures were more clonal and less diverse (median clonality 6% vs 31%, p < 0.0001). The study protocol defined all tumor marker inferences as exploratory. The cohort was highly selected, including more treatment-naive, never-smoker and oncogene-addicted patients than is typical, which limits generalizability.

This clone has more than one count but fewer than ten. Its target antigen remains unknown. Within one base of it there is no much larger clone, and no base qualities were kept. The chain joins TRBV6-4 to TRBJ1-2, and 12 bases in between align with TRBD1. The sequenced sample was tumor tissue, obtained at baseline. The source of this sequence is a woman between 30 and 85 years old with non-small cell lung cancer. The bases read TGTGCCAGCAGTGACTGGGACAGGGGGCAGGGCTACACCTTC. This translates into CASSDWDRGQGYTF.